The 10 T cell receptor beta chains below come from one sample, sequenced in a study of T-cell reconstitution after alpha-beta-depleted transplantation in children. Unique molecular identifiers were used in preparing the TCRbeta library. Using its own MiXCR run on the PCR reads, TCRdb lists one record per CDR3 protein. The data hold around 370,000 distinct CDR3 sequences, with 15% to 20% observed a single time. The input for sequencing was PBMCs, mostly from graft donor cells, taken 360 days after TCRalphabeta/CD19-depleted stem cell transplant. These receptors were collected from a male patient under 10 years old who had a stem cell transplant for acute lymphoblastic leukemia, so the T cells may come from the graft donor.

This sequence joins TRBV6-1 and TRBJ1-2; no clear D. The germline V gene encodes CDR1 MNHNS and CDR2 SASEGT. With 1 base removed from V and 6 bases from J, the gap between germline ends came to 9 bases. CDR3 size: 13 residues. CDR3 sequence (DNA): TGTGCCAGCAGTGAAGTCGGGCGGGATGGCTACACCTTC. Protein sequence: CASSEVGRDGYTF.

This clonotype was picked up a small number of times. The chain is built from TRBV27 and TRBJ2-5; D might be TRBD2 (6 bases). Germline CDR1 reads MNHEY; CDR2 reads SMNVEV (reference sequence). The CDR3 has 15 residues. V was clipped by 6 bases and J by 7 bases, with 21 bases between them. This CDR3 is CASRVREAQVGTQYF. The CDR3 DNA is TGTGCCAGCAGAGTGAGGGAGGCCCAGGTAGGGACCCAGTACTTC.

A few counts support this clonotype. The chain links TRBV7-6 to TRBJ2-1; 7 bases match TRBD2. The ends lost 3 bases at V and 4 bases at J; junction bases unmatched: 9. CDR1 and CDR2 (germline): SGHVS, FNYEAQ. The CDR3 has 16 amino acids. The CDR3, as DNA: TGTGCCAGCAGCTTTGCGGGAGCTATGGGATACAATGAGCAGTTCTTC. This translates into CASSFAGAMGYNEQFF.

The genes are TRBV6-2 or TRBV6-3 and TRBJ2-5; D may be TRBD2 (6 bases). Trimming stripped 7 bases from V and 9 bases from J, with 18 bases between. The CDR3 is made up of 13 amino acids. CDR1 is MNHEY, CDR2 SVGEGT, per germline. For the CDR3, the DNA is TGTGCCAGCACTAGAGGGAGGAACTCGGCCCAGTACTTC. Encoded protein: CASTRGRNSAQYF.

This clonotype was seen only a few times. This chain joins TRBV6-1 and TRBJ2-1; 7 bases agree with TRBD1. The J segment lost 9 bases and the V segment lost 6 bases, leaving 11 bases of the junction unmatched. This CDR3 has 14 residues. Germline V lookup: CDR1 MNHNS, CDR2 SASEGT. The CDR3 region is CASRETGLSSEQFF. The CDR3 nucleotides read TGTGCCAGCAGGGAGACAGGGTTAAGTAGTGAGCAGTTCTTC.

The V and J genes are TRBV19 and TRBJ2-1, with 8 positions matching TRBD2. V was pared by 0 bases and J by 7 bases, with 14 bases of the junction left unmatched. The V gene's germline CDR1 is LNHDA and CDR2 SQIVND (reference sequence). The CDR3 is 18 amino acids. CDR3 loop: CASSIDPAGGIRSNEQFF. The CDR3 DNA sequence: TGTGCCAGTAGTATAGATCCCGCGGGAGGAATTCGGTCGAATGAGCAGTTCTTC.

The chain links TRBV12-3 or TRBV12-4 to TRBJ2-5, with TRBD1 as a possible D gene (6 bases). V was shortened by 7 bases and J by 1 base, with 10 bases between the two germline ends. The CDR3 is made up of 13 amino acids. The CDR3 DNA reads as TGTGCCAGCACCACGGACAGCCAAGAGACCCAGTACTTC. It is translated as CASTTDSQETQYF.

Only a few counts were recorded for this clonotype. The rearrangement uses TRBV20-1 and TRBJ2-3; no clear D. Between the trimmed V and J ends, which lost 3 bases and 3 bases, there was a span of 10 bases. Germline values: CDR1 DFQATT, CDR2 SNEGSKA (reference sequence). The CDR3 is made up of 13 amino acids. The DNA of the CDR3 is TGCAGTGCTAGTCCTAGAGGAACAGATACGCAGTATTTT. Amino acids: CSASPRGTDTQYF.

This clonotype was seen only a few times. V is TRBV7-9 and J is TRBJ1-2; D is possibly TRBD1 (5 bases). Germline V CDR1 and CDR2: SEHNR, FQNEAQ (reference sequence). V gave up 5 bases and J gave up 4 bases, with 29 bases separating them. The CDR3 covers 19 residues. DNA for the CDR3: TGTGCCAGCAGCCCTAAAACACGGGACCGCCAAAGACTCCTCTATGGCTACACCTTC. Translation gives CASSPKTRDRQRLLYGYTF. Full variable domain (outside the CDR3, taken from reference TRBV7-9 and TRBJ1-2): DTGVSQNPRHKITKRGQNVTFRCDPISEHNRLYWYRQTLGQGPEFLTYFQNEAQLEKSRLLSDRFSAERPKGSFSTLEIQRTEQGDSAMYLCASSPKTRDRQRLLYGYTFGSGTRLTVV.

CDR3 amino acids: CASSQESPGQKLFF. CDR3 nucleotide sequence: TGCGCCAGCAGCCAAGAATCCCCGGGACAGAAACTGTTTTTT. This chain links TRBV4-3 with TRBJ1-4; 7 nucleotides agree with TRBD1. CDR3 length equals 14 residues. CDR1 is LGHNA and CDR2 is YSLEER in the germline V gene. The trim removed 0 bases at V and 11 bases at J, leaving 6 bases unmatched.